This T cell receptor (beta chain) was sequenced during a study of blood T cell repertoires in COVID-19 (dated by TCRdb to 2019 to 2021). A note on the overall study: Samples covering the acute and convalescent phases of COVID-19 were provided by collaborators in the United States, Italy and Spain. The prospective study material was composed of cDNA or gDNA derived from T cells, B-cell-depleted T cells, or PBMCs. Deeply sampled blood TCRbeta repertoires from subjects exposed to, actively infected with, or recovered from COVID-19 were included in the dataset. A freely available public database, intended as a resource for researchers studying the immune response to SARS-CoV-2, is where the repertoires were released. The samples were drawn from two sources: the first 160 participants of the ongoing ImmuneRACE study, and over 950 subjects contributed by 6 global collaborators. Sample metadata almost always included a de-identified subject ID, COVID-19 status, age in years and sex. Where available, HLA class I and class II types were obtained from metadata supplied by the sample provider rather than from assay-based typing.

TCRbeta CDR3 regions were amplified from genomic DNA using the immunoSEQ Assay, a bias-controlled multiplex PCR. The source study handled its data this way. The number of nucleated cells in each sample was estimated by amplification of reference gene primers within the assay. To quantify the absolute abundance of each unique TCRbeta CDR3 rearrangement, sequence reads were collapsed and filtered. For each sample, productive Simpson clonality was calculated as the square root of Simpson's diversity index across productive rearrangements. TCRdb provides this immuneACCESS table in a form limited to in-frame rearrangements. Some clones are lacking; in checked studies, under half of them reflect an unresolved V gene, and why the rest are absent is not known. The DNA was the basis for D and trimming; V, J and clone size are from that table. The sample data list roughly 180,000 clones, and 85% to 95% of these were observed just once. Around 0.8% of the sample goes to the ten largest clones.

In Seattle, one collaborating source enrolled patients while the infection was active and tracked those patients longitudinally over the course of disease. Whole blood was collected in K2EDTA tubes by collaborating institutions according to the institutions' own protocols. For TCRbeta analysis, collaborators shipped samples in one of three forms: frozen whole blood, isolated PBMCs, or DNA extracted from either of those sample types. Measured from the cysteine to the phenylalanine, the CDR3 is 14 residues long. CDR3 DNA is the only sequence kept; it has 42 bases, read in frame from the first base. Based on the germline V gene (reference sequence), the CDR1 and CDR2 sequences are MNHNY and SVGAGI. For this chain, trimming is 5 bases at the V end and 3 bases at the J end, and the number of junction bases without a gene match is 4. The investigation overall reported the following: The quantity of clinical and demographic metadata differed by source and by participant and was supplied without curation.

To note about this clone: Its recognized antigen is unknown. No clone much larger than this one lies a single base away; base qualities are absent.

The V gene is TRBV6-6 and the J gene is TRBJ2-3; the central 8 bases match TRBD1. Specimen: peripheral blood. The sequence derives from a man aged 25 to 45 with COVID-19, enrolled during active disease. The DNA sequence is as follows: TGTGCCAGCAGTACAAGGACAGGGACAGATACGCAGTATTTT. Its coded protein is CASSTRTGTDTQYF.